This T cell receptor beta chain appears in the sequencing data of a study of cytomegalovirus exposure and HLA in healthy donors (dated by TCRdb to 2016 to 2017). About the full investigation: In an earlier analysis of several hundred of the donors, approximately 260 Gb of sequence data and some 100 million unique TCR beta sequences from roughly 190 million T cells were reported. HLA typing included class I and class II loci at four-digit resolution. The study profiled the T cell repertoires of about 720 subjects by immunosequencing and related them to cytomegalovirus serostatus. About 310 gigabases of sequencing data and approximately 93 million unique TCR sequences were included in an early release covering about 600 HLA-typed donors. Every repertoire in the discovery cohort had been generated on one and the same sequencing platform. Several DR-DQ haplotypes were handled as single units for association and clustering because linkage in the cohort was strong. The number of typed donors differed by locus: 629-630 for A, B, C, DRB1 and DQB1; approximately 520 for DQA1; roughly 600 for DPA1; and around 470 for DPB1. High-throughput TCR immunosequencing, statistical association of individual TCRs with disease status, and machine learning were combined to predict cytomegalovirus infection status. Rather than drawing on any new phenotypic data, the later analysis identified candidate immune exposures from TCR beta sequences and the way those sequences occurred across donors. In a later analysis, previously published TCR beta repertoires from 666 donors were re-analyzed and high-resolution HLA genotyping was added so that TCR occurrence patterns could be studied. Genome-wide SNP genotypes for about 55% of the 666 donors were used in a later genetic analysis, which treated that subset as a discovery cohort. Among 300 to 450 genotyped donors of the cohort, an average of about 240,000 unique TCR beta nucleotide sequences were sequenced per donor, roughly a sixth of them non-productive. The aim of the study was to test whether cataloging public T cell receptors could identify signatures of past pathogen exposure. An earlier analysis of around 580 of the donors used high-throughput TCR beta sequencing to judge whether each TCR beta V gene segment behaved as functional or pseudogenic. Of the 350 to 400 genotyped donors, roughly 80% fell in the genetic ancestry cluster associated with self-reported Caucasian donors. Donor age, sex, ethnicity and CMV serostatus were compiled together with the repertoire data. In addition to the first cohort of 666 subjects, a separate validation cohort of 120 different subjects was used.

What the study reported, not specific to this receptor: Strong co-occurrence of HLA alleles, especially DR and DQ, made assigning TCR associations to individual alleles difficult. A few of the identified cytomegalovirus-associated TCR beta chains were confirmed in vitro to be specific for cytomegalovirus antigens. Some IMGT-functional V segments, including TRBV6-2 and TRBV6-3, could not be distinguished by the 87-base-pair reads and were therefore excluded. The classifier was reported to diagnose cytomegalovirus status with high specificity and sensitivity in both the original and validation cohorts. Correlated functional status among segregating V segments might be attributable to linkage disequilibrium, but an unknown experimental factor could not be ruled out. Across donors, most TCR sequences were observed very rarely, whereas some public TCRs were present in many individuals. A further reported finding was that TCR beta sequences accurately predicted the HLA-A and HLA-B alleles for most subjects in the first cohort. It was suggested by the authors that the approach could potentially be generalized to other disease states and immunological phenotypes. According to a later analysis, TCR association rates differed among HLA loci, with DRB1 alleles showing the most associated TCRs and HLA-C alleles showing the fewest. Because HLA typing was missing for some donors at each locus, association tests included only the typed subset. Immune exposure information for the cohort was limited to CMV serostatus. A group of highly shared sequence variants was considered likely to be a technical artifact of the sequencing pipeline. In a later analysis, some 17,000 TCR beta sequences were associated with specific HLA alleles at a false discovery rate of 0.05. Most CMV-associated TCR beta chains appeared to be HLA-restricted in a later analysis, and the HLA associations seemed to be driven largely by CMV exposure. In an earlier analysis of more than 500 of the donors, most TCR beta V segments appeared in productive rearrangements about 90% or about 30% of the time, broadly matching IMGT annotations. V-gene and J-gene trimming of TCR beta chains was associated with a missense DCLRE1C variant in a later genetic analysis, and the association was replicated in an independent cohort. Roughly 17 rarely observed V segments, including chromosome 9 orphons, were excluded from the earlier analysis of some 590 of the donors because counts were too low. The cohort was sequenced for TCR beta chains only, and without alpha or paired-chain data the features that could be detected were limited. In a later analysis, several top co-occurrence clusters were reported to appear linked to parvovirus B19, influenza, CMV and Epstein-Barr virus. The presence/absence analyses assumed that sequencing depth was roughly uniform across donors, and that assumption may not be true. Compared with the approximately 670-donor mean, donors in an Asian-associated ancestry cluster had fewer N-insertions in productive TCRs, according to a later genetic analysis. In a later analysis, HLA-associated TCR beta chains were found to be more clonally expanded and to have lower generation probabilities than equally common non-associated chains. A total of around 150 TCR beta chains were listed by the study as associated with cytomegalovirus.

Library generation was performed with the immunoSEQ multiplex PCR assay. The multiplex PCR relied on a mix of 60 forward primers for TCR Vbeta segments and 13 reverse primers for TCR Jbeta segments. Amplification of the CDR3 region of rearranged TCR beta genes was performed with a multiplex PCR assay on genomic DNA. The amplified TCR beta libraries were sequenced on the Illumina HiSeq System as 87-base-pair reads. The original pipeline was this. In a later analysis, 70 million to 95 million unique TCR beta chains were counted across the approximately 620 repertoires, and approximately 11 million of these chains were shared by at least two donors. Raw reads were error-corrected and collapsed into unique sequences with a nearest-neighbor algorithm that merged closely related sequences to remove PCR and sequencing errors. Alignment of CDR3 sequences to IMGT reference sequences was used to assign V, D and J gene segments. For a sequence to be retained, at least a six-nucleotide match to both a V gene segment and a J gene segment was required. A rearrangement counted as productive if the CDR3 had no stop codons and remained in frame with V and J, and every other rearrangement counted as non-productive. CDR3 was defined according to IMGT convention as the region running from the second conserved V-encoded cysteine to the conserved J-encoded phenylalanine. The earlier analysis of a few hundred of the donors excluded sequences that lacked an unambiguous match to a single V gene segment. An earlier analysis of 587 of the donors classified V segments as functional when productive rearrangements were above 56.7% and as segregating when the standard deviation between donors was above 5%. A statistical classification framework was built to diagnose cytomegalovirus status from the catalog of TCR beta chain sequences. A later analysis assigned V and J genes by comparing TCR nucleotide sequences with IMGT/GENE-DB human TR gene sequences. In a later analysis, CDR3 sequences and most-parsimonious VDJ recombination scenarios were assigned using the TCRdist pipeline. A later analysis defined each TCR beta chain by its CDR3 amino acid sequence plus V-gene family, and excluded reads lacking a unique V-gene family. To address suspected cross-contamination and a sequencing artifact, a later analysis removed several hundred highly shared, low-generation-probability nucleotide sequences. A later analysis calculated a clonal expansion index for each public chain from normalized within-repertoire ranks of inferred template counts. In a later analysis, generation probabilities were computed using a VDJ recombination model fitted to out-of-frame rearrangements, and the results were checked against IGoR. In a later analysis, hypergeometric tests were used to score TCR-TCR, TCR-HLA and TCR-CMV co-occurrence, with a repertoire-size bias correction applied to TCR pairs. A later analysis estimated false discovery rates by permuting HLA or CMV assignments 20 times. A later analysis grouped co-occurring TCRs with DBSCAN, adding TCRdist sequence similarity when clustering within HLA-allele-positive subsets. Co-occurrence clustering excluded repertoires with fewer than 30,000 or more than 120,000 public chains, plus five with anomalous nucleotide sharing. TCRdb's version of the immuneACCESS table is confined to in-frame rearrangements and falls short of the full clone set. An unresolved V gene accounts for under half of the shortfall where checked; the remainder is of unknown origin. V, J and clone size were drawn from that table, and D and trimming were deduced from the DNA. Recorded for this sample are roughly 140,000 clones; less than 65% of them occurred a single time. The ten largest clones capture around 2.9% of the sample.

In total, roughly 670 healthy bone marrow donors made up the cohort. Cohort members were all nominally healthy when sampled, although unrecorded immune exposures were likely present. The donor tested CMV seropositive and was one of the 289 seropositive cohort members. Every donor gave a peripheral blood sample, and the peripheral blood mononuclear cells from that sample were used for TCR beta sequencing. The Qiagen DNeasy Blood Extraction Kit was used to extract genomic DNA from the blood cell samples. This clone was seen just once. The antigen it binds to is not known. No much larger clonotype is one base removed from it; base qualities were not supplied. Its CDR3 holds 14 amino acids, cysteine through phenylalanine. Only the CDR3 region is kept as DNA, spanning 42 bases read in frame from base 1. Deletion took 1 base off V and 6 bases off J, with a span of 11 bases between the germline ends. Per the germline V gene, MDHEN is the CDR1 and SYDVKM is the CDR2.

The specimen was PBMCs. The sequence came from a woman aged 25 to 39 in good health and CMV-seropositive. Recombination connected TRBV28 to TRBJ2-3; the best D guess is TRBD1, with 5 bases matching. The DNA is TGTGCCAGCAGTTTATCAGGGTCTCATGATACGCAGTATTTT. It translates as CASSLSGSHDTQYF.